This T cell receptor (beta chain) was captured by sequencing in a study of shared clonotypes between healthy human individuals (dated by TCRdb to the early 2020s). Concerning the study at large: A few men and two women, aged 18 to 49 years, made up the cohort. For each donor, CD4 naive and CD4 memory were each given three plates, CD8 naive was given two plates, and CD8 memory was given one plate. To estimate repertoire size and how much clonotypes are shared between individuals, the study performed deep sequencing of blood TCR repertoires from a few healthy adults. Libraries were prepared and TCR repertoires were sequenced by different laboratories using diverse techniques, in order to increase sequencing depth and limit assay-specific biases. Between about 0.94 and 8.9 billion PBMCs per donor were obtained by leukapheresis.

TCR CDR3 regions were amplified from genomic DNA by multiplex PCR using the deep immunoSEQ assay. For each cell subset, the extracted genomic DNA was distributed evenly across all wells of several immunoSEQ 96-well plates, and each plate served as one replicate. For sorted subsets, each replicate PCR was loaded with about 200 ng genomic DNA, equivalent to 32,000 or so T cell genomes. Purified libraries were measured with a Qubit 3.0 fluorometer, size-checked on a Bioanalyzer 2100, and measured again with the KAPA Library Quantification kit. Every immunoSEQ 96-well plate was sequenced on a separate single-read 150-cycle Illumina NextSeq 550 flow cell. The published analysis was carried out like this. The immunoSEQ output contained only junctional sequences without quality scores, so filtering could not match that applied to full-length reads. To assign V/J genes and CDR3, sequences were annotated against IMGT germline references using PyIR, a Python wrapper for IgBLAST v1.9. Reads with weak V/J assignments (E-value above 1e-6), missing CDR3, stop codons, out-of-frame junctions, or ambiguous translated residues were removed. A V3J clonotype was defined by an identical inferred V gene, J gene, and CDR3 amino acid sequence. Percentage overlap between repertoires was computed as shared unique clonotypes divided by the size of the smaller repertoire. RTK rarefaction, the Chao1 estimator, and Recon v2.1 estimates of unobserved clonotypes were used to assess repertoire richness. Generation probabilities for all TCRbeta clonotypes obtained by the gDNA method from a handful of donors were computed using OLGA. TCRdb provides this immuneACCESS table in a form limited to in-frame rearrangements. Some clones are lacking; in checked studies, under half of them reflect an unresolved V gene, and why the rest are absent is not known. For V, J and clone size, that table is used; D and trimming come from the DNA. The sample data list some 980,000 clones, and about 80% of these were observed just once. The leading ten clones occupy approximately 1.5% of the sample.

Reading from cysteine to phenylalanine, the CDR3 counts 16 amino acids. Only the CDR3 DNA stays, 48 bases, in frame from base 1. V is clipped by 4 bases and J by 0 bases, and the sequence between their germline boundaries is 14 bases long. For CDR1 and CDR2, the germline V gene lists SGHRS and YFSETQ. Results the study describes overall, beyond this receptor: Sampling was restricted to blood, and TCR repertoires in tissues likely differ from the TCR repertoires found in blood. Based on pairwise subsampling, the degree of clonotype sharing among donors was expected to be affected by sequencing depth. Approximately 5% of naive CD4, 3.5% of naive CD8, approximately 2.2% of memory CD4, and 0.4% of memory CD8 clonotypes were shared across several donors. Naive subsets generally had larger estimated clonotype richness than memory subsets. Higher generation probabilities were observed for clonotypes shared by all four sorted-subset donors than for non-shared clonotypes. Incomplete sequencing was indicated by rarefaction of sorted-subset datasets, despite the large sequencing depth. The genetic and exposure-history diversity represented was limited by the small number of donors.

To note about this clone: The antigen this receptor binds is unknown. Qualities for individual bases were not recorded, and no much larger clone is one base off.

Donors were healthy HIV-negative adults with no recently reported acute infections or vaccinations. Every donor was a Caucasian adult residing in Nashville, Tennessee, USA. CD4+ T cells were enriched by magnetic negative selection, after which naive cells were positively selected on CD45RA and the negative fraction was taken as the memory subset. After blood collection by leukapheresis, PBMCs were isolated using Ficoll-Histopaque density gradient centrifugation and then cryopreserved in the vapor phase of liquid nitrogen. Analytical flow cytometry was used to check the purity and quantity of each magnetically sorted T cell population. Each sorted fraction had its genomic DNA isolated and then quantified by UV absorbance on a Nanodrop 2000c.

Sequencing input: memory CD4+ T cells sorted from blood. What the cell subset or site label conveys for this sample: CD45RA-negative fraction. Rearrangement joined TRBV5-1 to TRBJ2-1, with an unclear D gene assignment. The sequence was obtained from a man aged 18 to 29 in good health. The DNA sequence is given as TGCGCCAGCAGCCGTAGCACATCGAGCTCCTACAATGAGCAGTTCTTC. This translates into CASSRSTSSSYNEQFF.